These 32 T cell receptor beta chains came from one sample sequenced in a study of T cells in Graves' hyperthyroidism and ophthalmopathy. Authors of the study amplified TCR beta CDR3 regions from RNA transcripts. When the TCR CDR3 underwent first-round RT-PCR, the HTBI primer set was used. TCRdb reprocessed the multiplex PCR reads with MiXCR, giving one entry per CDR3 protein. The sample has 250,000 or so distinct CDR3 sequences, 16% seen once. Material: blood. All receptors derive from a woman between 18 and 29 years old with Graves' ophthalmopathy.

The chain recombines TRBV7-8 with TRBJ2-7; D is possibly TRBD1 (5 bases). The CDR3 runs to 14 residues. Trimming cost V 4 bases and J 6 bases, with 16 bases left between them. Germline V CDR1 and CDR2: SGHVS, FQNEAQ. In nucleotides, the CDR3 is TGTGCCAGCAGCTACTTTGCAGGGCCGGGCGAGCAGTACGTC. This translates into CASSYFAGPGEQYV.

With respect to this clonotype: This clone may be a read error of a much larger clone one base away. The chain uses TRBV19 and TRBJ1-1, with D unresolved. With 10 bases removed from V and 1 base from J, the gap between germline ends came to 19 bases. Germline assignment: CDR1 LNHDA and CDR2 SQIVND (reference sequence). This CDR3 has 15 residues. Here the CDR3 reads CATSTGFGENTEAFF. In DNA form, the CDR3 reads TGTGCCACCTCGACTGGGTTTGGGGAGAACACTGAAGCTTTCTTT.

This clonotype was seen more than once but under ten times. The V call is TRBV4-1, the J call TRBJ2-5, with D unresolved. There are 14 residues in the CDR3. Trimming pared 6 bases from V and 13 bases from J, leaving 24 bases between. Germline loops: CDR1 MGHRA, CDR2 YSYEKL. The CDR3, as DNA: TGCGCCAGCAGTGTGGCTACGGTAATGCGGCAGTTGTACTTC. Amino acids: CASSVATVMRQLYF.

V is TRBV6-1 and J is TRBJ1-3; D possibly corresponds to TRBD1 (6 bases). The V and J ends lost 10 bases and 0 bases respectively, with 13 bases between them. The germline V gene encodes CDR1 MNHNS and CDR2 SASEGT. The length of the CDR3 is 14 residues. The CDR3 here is CATLGHRSGNTIYF. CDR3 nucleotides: TGTGCCACCCTGGGACACCGCTCTGGAAACACCATATATTTT.

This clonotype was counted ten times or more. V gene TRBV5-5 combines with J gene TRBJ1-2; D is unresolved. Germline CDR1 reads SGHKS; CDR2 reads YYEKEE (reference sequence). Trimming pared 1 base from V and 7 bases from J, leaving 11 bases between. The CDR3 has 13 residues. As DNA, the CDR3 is TGTGCCAGCAGCTTGAGGTCTTCGGGTGGCTACACCTTC. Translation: CASSLRSSGGYTF.

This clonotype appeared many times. The CDR3 is CASSGGGAGELFF. The CDR3 coding sequence is TGTGCCAGCAGCGGAGGTGGGGCCGGGGAGCTGTTTTTT. This chain connects TRBV7-3 to TRBJ2-2, with D possibly being TRBD2 (5 bases). The V gene's germline CDR1 is SGHTA and CDR2 FQGTGA. This CDR3 contains 13 residues. V dropped 5 bases and J dropped 6 bases, with 10 bases sitting between them.

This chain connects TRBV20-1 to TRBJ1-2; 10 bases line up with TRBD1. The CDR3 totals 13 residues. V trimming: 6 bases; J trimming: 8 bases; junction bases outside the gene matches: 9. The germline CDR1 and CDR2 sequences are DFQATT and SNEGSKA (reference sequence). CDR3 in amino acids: CSASGTGVDGYTF. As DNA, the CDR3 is TGCAGTGCCTCCGGGACAGGGGTTGACGGCTACACCTTC.

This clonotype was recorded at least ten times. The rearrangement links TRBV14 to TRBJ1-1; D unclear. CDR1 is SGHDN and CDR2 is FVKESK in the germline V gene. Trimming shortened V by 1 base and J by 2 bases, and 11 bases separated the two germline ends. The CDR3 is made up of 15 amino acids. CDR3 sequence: CASSQGLGRNTEAFF. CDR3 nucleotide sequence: TGTGCCAGCAGCCAAGGTTTAGGCAGAAACACTGAAGCTTTCTTT.

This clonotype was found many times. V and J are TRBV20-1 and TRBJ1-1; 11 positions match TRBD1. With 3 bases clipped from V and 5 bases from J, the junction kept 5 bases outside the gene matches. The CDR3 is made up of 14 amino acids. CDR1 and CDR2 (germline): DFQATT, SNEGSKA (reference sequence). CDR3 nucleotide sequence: TGCAGTGCTAGGGACAGGGGGCGTCGGACTGAAGCTTTCTTT. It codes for CSARDRGRRTEAFF.

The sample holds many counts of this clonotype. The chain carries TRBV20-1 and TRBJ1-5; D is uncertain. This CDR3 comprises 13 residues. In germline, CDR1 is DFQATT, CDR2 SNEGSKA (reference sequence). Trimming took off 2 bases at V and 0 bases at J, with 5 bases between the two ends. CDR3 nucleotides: TGCAGTGCTAGAATCGATAGCAATCAGCCCCAGCATTTT. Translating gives CSARIDSNQPQHF.

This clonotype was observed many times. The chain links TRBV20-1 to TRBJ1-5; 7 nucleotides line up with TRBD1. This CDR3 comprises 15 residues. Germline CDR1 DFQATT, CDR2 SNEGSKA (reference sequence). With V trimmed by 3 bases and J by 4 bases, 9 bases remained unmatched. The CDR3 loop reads CSARSGQALNQPQHF. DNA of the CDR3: TGCAGTGCTAGGAGCGGACAGGCCCTGAATCAGCCCCAGCATTTT.

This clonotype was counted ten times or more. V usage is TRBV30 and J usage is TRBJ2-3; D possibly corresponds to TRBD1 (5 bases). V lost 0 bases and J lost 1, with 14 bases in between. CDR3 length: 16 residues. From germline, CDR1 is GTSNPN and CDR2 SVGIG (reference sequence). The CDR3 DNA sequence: TGTGCCTGGAGTGTACGCAGGGTTAGTGGCACAGATACGCAGTATTTT. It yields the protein CAWSVRRVSGTDTQYF. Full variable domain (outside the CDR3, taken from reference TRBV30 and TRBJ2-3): SQTIHQWPATLVQPVGSPLSLECTVEGTSNPNLYWYRQAAGRGLQLLFYSVGIGQISSEVPQNLSASRPQDRQFILSSKKLLLSDSGFYLCAWSVRRVSGTDTQYFGPGTRLTVL.

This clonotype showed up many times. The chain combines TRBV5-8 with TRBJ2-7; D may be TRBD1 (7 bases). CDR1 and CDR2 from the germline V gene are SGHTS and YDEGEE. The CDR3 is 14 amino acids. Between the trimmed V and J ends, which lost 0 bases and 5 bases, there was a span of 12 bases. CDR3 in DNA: TGTGCCAGCAGCTTGGAGGGCAGGGGGGACGAGCAGTACTTC. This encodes CASSLEGRGDEQYF.

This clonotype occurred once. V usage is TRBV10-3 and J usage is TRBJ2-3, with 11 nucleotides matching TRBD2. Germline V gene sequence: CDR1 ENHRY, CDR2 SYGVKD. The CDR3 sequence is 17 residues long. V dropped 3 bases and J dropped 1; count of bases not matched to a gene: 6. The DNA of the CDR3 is TGTGCCATCAGTGAAGGTACTAGCGGGGGTGGCACAGATACGCAGTATTTT. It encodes CAISEGTSGGGTDTQYF.

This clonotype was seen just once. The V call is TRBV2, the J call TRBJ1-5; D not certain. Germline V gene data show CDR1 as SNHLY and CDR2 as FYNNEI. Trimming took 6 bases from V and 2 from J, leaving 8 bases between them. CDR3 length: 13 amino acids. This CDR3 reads CASRMEGNQPQHF. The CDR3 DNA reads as TGTGCCAGCAGGATGGAGGGCAATCAGCCCCAGCATTTT.

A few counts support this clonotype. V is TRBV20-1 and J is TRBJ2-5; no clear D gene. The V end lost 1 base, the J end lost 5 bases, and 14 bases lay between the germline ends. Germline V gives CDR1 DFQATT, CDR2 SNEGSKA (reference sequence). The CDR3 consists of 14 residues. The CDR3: CSARAPGLGETQYF. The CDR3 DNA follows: TGCAGTGCTAGAGCCCCCGGGCTTGGGGAGACCCAGTACTTC.

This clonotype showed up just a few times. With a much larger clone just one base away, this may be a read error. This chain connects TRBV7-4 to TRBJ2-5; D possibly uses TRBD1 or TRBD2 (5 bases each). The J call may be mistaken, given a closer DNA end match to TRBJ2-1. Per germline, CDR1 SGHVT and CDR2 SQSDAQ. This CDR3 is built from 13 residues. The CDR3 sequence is CASSWGIKETQFF. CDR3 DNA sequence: TGTGCCAGCAGCTGGGGGATTAAAGAGACCCAGTTCTTC.

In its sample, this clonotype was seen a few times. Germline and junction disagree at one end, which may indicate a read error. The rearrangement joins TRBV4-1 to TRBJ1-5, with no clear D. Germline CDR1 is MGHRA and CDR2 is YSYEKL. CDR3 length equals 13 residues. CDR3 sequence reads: CASSQERNQPRHF. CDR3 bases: TGCGCCAGCAGCCAAGAGCGAAATCAGCCCCGGCATTTT.

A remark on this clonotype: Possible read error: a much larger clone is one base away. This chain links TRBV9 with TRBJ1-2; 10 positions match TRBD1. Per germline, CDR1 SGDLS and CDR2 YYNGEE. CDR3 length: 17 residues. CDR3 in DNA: TGTGCCAGCAGCGTAACCTCCATTGGACAGGGGGACTATGGCTGCACCTTC. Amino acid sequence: CASSVTSIGQGDYGCTF. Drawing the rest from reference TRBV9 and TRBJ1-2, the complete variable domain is DSGVTQTPKHLITATGQRVTLRCSPRSGDLSVYWYQQSLDQGLQFLIQYYNGEERAKGNILERFSAQQFPDLHSELNLSSLELGDSALYFCASSVTSIGQGDYGCTFGSGTRLTVV.

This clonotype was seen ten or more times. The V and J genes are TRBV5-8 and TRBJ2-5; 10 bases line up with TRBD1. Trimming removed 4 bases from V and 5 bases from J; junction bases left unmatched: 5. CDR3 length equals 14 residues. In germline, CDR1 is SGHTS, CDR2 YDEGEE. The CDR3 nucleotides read TGTGCCAGCAGCCCGACAGGGGGCGCGGAGACCCAGTACTTC. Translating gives CASSPTGGAETQYF.

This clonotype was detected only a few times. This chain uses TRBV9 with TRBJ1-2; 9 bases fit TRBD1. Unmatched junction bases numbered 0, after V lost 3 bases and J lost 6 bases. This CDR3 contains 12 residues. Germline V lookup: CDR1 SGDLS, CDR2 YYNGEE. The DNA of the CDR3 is TGTGCCAGCAGCGGACAGGGGGATGGCTACACCTTC. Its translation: CASSGQGDGYTF.

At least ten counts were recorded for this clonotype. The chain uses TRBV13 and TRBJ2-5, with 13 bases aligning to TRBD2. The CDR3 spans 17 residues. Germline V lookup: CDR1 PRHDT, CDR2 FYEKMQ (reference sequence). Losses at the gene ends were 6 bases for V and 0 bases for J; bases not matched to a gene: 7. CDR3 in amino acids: CASRTTTSGGYQETQYF. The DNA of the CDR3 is TGTGCCAGCAGAACTACGACTAGCGGGGGGTACCAAGAGACCCAGTACTTC.

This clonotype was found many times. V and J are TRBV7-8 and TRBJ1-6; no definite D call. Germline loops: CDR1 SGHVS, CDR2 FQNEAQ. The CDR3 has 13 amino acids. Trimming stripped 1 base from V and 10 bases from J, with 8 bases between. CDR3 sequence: CASSLVKGSPLHF. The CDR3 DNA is TGTGCCAGCAGCTTAGTCAAAGGGTCACCCCTCCACTTT. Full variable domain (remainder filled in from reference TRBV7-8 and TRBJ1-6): GAGVSQSPRYKVAKRGQDVALRCDPISGHVSLFWYQQALGQGPEFLTYFQNEAQLDKSGLPSDRFFAERPEGSVSTLKIQRTQQEDSAVYLCASSLVKGSPLHFGNGTRLTVT.

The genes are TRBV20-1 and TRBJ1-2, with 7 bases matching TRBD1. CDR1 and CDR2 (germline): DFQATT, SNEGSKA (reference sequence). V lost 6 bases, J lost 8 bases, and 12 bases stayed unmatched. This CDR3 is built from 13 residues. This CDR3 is CSAVTGTKRGYTF. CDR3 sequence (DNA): TGCAGTGCCGTGACAGGGACGAAGCGAGGCTACACCTTC.

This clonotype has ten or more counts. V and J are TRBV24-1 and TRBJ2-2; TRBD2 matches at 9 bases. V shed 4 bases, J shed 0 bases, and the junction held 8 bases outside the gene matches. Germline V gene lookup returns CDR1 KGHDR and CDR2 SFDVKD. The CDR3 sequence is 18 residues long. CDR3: CATSDPATSGTNTGELFF. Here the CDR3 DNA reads TGTGCCACCAGTGACCCCGCGACTAGCGGAACGAACACCGGGGAGCTGTTTTTT.

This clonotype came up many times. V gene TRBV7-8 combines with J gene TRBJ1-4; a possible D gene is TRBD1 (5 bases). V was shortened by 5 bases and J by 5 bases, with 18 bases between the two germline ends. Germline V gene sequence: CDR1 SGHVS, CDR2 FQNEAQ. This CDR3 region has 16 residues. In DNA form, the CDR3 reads TGTGCCAGCAGCCAAGCCTTACAGGCGGGGAATGAAAAACTGTTTTTT. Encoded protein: CASSQALQAGNEKLFF. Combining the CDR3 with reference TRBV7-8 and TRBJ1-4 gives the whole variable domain GAGVSQSPRYKVAKRGQDVALRCDPISGHVSLFWYQQALGQGPEFLTYFQNEAQLDKSGLPSDRFFAERPEGSVSTLKIQRTQQEDSAVYLCASSQALQAGNEKLFFGSGTQLSVL.

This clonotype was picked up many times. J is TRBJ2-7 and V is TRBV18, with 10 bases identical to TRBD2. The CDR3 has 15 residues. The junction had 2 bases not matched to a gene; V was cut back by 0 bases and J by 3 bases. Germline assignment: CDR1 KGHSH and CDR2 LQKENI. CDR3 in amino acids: CASSPPSGRVYEQYF. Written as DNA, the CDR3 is TGTGCCAGCTCACCACCAAGCGGGAGGGTCTACGAGCAGTACTTC.

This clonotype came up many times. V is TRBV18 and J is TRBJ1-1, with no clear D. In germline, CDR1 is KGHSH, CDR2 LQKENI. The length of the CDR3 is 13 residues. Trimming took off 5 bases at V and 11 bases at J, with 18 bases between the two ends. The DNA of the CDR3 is TGTGCCAGCTCAAGACCGGGCTCCGAGAGGGCTTTCTTT. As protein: CASSRPGSERAFF.

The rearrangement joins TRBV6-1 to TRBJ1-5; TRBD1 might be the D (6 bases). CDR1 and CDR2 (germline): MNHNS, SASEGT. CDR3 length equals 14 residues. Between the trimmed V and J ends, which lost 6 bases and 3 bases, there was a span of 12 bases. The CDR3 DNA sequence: TGTGCCAGCAGCCCCGACAGGATCAATCAGCCCCAGCATTTT. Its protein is CASSPDRINQPQHF.

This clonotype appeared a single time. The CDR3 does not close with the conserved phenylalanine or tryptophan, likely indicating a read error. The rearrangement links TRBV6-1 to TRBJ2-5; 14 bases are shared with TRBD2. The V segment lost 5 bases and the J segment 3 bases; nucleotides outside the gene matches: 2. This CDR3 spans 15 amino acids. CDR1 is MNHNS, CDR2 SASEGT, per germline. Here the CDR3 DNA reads TGTGCCAGCAGTAAGACTAGCGGGGGGGAAGAGACCCAGTACATC. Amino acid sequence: CASSKTSGGEETQYI.

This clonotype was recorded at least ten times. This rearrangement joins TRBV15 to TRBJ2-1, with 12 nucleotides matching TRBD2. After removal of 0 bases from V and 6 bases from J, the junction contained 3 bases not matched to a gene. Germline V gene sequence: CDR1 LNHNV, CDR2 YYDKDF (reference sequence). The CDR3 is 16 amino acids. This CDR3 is CATSRDRLAGVNEQFF. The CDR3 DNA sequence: TGTGCCACCAGCAGAGATCGACTAGCGGGAGTCAATGAGCAGTTCTTC.

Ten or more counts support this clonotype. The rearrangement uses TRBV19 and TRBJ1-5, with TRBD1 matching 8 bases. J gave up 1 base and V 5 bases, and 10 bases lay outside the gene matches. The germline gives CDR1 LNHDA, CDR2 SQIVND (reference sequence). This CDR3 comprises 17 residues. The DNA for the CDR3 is TGTGCCAGTAGTCCAGGACAGGGAATGACGAGCAATCAGCCCCAGCATTTT. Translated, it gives CASSPGQGMTSNQPQHF.